These T cell receptor beta chains were read from a single sample in a study of blood T cell repertoires in COVID-19. Sequenced by immunoSEQ multiplex PCR; TCRdb stores in-frame clones only, minus some. Altogether around 330,000 clones are present, around 90% being singletons, with the ten largest covering about 8.9%. The sequencing input was PBMCs or T cells enriched from blood (not recorded which). These receptors were obtained from a woman younger than 35 who had recovered from COVID-19. CDR3s include the opening cysteine and the closing phenylalanine or tryptophan. A D gene is named only where the DNA matches it firmly. Expanded clones are given a class, and other clones once, few, many or no size at all.

TRBV19,TRBJ2-7,.,TRBD2,CASSAIAGLSYEQYF,TGTGCCAGTAGTGCCATAGCGGGCCTCTCCTACGAGCAGTACTTC
TRBV6-5,TRBJ2-5,.,.,CASSQDQETQYF,TGTGCCAGCAGTCAGGACCAAGAGACCCAGTACTTC
TRBV28,TRBJ1-4,.,.,CASSFEGRWSEKLFF,TGTGCCAGCAGTTTTGAGGGGAGGTGGAGTGAAAAACTGTTTTTT
TRBV4-3,TRBJ2-1,.,TRBD2,CASSQDRASGPAYNEQFF,TGCGCCAGCAGCCAAGATCGGGCTAGCGGGCCCGCCTACAATGAGCAGTTCTTC
TRBV5-1,TRBJ2-5,.,TRBD2,CASSPRTSGGAEETQYF,TGCGCCAGCAGCCCCCGGACTAGCGGGGGGGCCGAAGAGACCCAGTACTTC
TRBV7-2,TRBJ2-7,.,.,CASSTPPGNPPYEQYF,TGTGCCAGCAGTACACCCCCAGGGAACCCACCCTACGAGCAGTACTTC
TRBV29-1,TRBJ1-2,.,.,CSVGFGQTNYGYTF,TGCAGCGTTGGGTTTGGACAGACTAACTATGGCTACACCTTC
TRBV2,TRBJ2-3,few,.,CASSEGGPSTDTQYF,TGTGCCAGCAGTGAAGGGGGGCCGAGCACAGATACGCAGTATTTT
TRBV15,TRBJ2-1,.,TRBD2,CATSRDGLGTSGGFRQFF,TGTGCCACCAGCAGAGATGGGTTGGGGACTAGCGGGGGGTTTAGGCAGTTCTTC
TRBV7-3,TRBJ2-1,.,TRBD2,CASSWGGNEQFF,TGTGCCAGCAGCTGGGGGGGCAATGAGCAGTTCTTC
TRBV5-8,TRBJ1-2,.,.,CASSLTGSKGYGYTF,TGTGCCAGCAGCTTGACAGGGAGTAAAGGCTATGGCTACACCTTC
TRBV19,TRBJ2-7,.,.,CASSFRDTNEQYF,TGTGCCAGTAGTTTCCGGGACACGAACGAGCAGTACTTC
TRBV9,TRBJ2-5,once,.,CASSVGYELETQYF,TGTGCCAGCAGCGTAGGATACGAGTTGGAGACCCAGTACTTC